This T cell receptor (beta chain) stems from a study of T cells after yellow fever vaccination. General observations from the study: Post-booster repertoires again held most primary-vaccination clones (roughly 95% CD4, roughly 89% CD8).

This clonotype appeared a few times. Its antigen is still unknown. Germline values: CDR1 SGHKS, CDR2 YYEKEE (reference sequence). The V gene lost 7 bases and the J gene lost 4 bases, with 29 bases spanning the gap. The CDR3 is 18 amino acids. TCRdb used MiXCR to reprocess the 5' RACE reads, holding one entry per CDR3 protein. The data show 100,000 to 150,000 distinct CDR3 sequences, 8.9% seen once. The TCR originated in a man aged 18 to 30 who received the YFV17D yellow fever vaccine. J is TRBJ1-2 and V is TRBV5-5; D might be TRBD1 (5 bases). The input for sequencing was CD8+ T cells sorted from PBMCs, taken on the day of the yellow fever booster vaccination. The CDR3 protein is CASRWRDAWNLTFYGYTF. The CDR3 nucleotides are TGTGCCAGCCGATGGCGGGACGCCTGGAACCTCACCTTCTATGGCTACACCTTC.